A selection of T cell receptor beta chains follows, all from one sample in a study of CXCR4 blockade with PD-1 therapy in pancreatic cancer. Some clones are missing from TCRdb's copy, which holds only in-frame ones; the method was immunoSEQ multiplex PCR. Of just over 5,000 clones listed, nearly 50% are singletons. The sequenced sample was tumor tissue. The receptors stem from a human donor with pancreatic ductal adenocarcinoma. Each CDR3 is given with its conserved first and last residue. Each record gives: J gene, D gene, V gene, clone size, CDR3 DNA, CDR3 protein. D genes are given only for firm matches. The size field is filled for only some rows; it gives once, few, many or a size class.

TRBJ1-1,NA,TRBV15,NA,TGTGCCACCAGCACCAGACAAAGAGATAACACTGAAGCTTTCTTT,CATSTRQRDNTEAFF
TRBJ2-7,NA,TRBV28,NA,TGTGCCAGCAGTTTATTTAGCGGAGGGAGGTTGCTTCGCGAGCAGTACTTC,CASSLFSGGRLLREQYF
TRBJ1-6,NA,TRBV9,NA,TGTGCCAGCAGCGAAACAGGGCGAGGTTCACCCCTCCACTTT,CASSETGRGSPLHF
TRBJ2-3,NA,TRBV28,NA,TGTGCCAGCAGTCTATGGACTGGCTCTAGCACAGATACGCAGTATTTT,CASSLWTGSSTDTQYF
TRBJ2-5,NA,TRBV18,NA,TGTGCCAGCTCACCACCTATAAATCGAGGCGCCCAGTACTTC,CASSPPINRGAQYF
TRBJ2-7,NA,TRBV30,NA,TGTGCCTGGAGTGTAATAGGGAGGAGCGAGCAGTACTTC,CAWSVIGRSEQYF
TRBJ2-7,TRBD2,TRBV25-1,NA,TGTGCCAGCAGTGTAACTAGCGGGAGGAGCGAGCAGTACTTC,CASSVTSGRSEQYF
TRBJ2-7,TRBD1,TRBV9,medium-sized,TGTGCCAGCAGTGACACCGGACAGGGGTACGAGCAGTACTTC,CASSDTGQGYEQYF
TRBJ2-7,NA,TRBV19,NA,TGTGCCAGTAGTATGGACACTCCTTACGAGCAGTACTTC,CASSMDTPYEQYF
TRBJ1-2,NA,TRBV6-8,NA,TGTGCCAGCACCAAGGAGGGGCTACGCGGGGGCTACACCTTC,CASTKEGLRGGYTF
TRBJ2-5,TRBD2,TRBV12-5,NA,TGTGCTAGTGGTTTGGAGGCACTAGCGGGAGGAGAGACCCAGTACTTC,CASGLEALAGGETQYF
TRBJ2-1,NA,TRBV2,NA,TGTGCCAGCAGGGTAGGAAGGCCTAGGGATGAGCAGTTCTTC,CASRVGRPRDEQFF
TRBJ1-5,NA,TRBV30,NA,TGTGCCTCGGGGAGGGACCCCAATCAGCCCCAGCATTTT,CASGRDPNQPQHF
TRBJ2-7,NA,TRBV16,few,TGTGCCAGCAGCCAGGGGTCGTACGAGCAGTACTTC,CASSQGSYEQYF
TRBJ1-3,NA,TRBV2,NA,TGTGCCAGCCGGGGGGACTTGTCTGGAAACACCATATATTTT,CASRGDLSGNTIYF
TRBJ2-2,NA,TRBV15,NA,TGTGCCACCAGCAGAGGAAAACTAGCTTTAAAGAACACCGGGGAGCTGTTTTTT,CATSRGKLALKNTGELFF
TRBJ2-4,TRBD2,TRBV18,NA,TGTGCCAGCTCACCCCCCATAGCGGGATTTGCCAAAAACATTCAGTACTTC,CASSPPIAGFAKNIQYF
TRBJ1-1,NA,TRBV29-1,NA,TGCAGCGTTTCCACCGACCCGCGCCGTGTGGACACTGAAGCTTTCTTT,CSVSTDPRRVDTEAFF
TRBJ2-7,NA,TRBV30,NA,TGTGCCTGGAGTCCCTCAGCACCTGTCGAGCAGTACTTC,CAWSPSAPVEQYF
TRBJ2-1,NA,TRBV6-8,NA,TGTGCCAGCAGACTGGACTCGTACAATGAGCAGTTCTTC,CASRLDSYNEQFF
TRBJ1-2,NA,TRBV18,NA,TGTGCCAGCTCAATTAACCGGGACGGCTATGGCTACACCTTC,CASSINRDGYGYTF
TRBJ2-5,NA,TRBV19,few,TGTGCCAGTAGTATAAGGGTAGGAGAGACCCAGTACTTC,CASSIRVGETQYF
TRBJ2-3,NA,TRBV6-1,few,TGTGCCAGCAGTGAAGCTCCTGTGGGGGGACGGATTTTTACTAGCACAGATACGCAGTATTTT,CASSEAPVGGRIFTSTDTQYF
TRBJ1-4,TRBD1,TRBV11-3,NA,TGTGCCAGCAGCTTAGGCGGGACAGCGAATGAAAAACTGTTTTTT,CASSLGGTANEKLFF
TRBJ1-1,NA,TRBV19,few,TGTGCCAGTAGTATGGCCGGGACCGACGGGGACACTGAAGCTTTCTTT,CASSMAGTDGDTEAFF
TRBJ1-1,NA,TRBV11-3,NA,TGTGCCAGCAGCTTTTATGTTCTCAACACTGAAGCTTTCTTT,CASSFYVLNTEAFF
TRBJ2-7,TRBD2,TRBV30,few,TGTGCCTGGAGACGAAGCGGGAGGAGGCACGAGCAGTACTTC,CAWRRSGRRHEQYF
TRBJ1-1,NA,TRBV6-8,NA,TGTGCCAGCAGTTACTCGGGGATGAACACTGAAGCTTTCTTT,CASSYSGMNTEAFF
TRBJ1-1,TRBD1,TRBV19,few,TGTGCCAGTAGTATGAGCTCGGGACAGGGCGTCACTGAAGCTTTCTTT,CASSMSSGQGVTEAFF
TRBJ2-6,NA,TRBV28,NA,TGTGCCAGCAACGGGGGGCAAAGTGTCCTGACTTTC,CASNGGQSVLTF
TRBJ1-4,NA,TRBV30,once,TGTGCCTGGAGAGGGAGTAATGAAAAACTGTTTTTT,CAWRGSNEKLFF
TRBJ1-1,NA,TRBV15,once,TGTGCCACCACCCGGGGCAGGGCATCGACTGAAGCTTTCTTT,CATTRGRASTEAFF
TRBJ1-1,NA,TRBV9,medium-sized,TGTGCCAGCAGCCGTACGGCGTCGGGCCAGCTGAACACTGAAGCTTTCTTT,CASSRTASGQLNTEAFF
TRBJ2-7,NA,TRBV6-8,medium-sized,TGTGCCAGCAGTAGTAGCTGGGGTGCGGCCTACGAGCAGTACTTC,CASSSSWGAAYEQYF
TRBJ2-7,TRBD1,TRBV6-8,NA,TGTGCCAGCAGTTGGACAGGGGGTGGCGAGCAGTACTTC,CASSWTGGGEQYF
TRBJ2-7,TRBD1,TRBV4-1,few,TGCGCCAGCAGCCAACGGGACAGGGCTTCCGAGCAGTACTTC,CASSQRDRASEQYF
TRBJ2-5,NA,TRBV18,NA,TGTGCCAGCTCACCACCCGGAGGGGAGACCCAGTACTTC,CASSPPGGETQYF
TRBJ1-2,NA,TRBV18,NA,TGTGCCAGCTCACCCCCGAGTAGTTCCAACTATGGCTACACCTTC,CASSPPSSSNYGYTF
TRBJ1-4,NA,TRBV19,NA,TGTGCCAGTCGGGACCTACCGGCGGAAAAACTGTTTTTT,CASRDLPAEKLFF
TRBJ1-4,NA,TRBV25-1,once,TGTGCCAGCAGTATCGGGGTCCGGGATGAAAAACTGTTTTTT,CASSIGVRDEKLFF
TRBJ2-7,NA,TRBV5-1,few,TGCGCCAGCAGCTCGGGACTCCTCTCCTACGAGCAGTACTTC,CASSSGLLSYEQYF
TRBJ2-3,NA,TRBV12-5,NA,TGTGCCAGCACCTCCCGGGACGCAGATACGCAGTATTTT,CASTSRDADTQYF
TRBJ2-7,NA,TRBV6-8,NA,TGTGCCAGCCTGGGACCAAGTTCCTACGAGCAGTACTTC,CASLGPSSYEQYF
TRBJ1-2,NA,TRBV19,NA,TGTGCCAGTAGTGCGGGCCACGGCTATGGCTACACCTTC,CASSAGHGYGYTF
TRBJ1-2,TRBD1,TRBV28,NA,TGTGCCAGCAGTTTAGGGGGACAGGGCTACACCTTC,CASSLGGQGYTF
TRBJ2-7,NA,TRBV25-1,NA,TGTGCCAGCAGTGAATATATTACCCACGAGCAGTACTTC,CASSEYITHEQYF
TRBJ2-3,NA,TRBV7-1,few,TGTGCCAGCAGCTCGGGGACCCGAGGGACAGATACGCAGTATTTT,CASSSGTRGTDTQYF
TRBJ2-5,NA,TRBV6-8,NA,TGTGCCAGCAGCGCACCCCAGTTTAAAGAGACCCAGTACTTC,CASSAPQFKETQYF
TRBJ1-6,NA,TRBV28,once,TGTGCCAGCAGTTCTCAGGGACGGGGAAATTCACCCCTCCACTTT,CASSSQGRGNSPLHF
TRBJ1-1,TRBD1,TRBV18,NA,TGTGCCAGCTCCTGGGACAGGGTTACTGAAGCTTTCTTT,CASSWDRVTEAFF
TRBJ2-2,TRBD1,TRBV19,NA,TGTGCCAGTAGTGGCCTGACAGGGTGGGGTTTCGGGGAGCTGTTTTTT,CASSGLTGWGFGELFF
TRBJ1-3,NA,TRBV5-1,once,TGCGCCAGCAGCTTGGCTACAGTTGGGTTCTCTGGAAACACCATATATTTT,CASSLATVGFSGNTIYF
TRBJ2-5,NA,TRBV6-8,few,TGTGCCAGCAGGAGGACTTCGGGGGAGACCCAGTACTTC,CASRRTSGETQYF
TRBJ2-2,NA,TRBV9,NA,TGTGCCAGCAGCCTCGGGGGTGCGGGGCCTCCCGGGGAGCTGTTTTTT,CASSLGGAGPPGELFF
TRBJ2-1,TRBD1,TRBV29-1,few,TGCAGCGTAATGGGACAGGGGAGTTACAATGAGCAGTTCTTC,CSVMGQGSYNEQFF
TRBJ2-7,TRBD2,TRBV6-8,few,TGTGCCAGCAACCCGGGAGGGACGTACGAGCAGTACTTC,CASNPGGTYEQYF
TRBJ1-2,NA,TRBV18,NA,TGTGCCAGCTCACCCTCCAGGGAGGCGTATGGCTACACCTTC,CASSPSREAYGYTF